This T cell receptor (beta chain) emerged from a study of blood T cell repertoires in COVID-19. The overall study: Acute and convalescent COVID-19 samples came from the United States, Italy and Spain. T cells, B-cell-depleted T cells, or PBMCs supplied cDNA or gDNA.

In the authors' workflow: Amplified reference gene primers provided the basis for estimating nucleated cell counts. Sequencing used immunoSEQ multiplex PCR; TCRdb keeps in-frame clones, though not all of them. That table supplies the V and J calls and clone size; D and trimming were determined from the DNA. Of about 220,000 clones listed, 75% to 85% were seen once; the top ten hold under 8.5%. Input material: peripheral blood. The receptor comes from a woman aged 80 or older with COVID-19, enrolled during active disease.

In nucleotides, the CDR3 is TGCGCCAGCAGCTTGGCCAGTTTACCTGACGAGCAGTACTTC. Translated: CASSLASLPDEQYF. V and J are TRBV5-1 and TRBJ2-7; no reliable D call. The germline V gene has CDR1 SGHRS and CDR2 YFSETQ. Trimming removed 0 bases from V and 5 bases from J, with 12 bases in between. The CDR3 is made up of 14 amino acids.